This TCR beta chain was captured in a study of molecular identifiers for immune sequencing clone quantification. Study conclusions and caveats: It was shown that clones above 20 RNA copies held over 98% of effector molecules, but under 1% in naive cells.

Preparation of the bulk TCR libraries relied on previously described methods and listed TCR primers. Via MiXCR, TCRdb re-called the PCR reads, giving one row per CDR3 protein. Of around 470,000 distinct CDR3 sequences in the sample, around 23% were seen once. Worth noting for this clonotype: Its antigen is not known. Mismatch with germline at one junction end may stem from a read error.

The sample comprised naive CD8+ T cells from blood, with Jurkat cell RNA spiked in. Subset: FACS-sorted CD8+CD4-CCR7+CD45RA+ naive T cells. The TCR was taken from a human donor in good health. Some libraries in this study had Jurkat cell RNA spiked in.

CDR3 nucleotides: TGTGCCAACAGCTACGCCCGGGGGCAAAGTGAAGCTTTCTTT. This gives the protein CANSYARGQSEAFF. The rearrangement joins TRBV7-8 to TRBJ1-1; possibly TRBD1 for D (6 bases). CDR1 is SGHVS, CDR2 FQNEAQ, per germline. The CDR3 is made up of 14 amino acids.